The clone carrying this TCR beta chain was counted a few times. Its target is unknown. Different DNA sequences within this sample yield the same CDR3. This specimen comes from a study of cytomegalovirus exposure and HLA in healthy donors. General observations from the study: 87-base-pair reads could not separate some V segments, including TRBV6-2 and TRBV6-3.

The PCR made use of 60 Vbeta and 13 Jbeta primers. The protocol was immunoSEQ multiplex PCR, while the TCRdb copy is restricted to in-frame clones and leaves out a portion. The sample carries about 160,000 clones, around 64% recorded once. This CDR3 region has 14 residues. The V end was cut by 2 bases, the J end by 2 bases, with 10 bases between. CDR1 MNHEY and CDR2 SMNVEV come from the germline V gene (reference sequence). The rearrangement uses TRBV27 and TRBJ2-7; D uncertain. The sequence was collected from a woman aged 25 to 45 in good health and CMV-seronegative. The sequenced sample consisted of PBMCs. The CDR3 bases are TGTGCCAGCAGTTTAACGAGGAACCCCTACGAGCAGTACTTC. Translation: CASSLTRNPYEQYF.